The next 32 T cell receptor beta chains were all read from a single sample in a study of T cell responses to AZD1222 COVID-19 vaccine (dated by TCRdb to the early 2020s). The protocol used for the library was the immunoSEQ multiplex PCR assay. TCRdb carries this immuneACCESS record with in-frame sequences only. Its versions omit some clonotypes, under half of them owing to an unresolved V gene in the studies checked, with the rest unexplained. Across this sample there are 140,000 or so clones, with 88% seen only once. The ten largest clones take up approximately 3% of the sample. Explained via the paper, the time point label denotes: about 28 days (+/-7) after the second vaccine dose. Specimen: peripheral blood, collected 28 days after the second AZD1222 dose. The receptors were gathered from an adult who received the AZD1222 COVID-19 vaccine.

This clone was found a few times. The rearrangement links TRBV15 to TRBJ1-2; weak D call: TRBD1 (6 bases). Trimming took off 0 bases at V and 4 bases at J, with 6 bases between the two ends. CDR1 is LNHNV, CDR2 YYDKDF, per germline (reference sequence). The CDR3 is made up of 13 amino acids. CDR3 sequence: CATSREQGYGYTF. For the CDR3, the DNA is TGTGCCACCAGCAGAGAACAGGGCTATGGCTACACCTTC. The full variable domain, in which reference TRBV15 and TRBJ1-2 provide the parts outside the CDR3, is DAMVIQNPRYQVTQFGKPVTLSCSQTLNHNVMYWYQQKSSQAPKLLFHYYDKDFNNEADTPDNFQSRRPNTSFCFLDIRSPGLGDTAMYLCATSREQGYGYTFGSGTRLTVV.

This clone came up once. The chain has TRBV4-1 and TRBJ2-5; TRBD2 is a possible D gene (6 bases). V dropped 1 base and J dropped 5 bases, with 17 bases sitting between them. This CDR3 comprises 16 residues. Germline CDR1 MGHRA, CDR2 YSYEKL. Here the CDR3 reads CASSQAGTGVVETQYF. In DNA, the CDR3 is TGCGCCAGCAGCCAAGCCGGTACGGGAGTGGTGGAGACCCAGTACTTC.

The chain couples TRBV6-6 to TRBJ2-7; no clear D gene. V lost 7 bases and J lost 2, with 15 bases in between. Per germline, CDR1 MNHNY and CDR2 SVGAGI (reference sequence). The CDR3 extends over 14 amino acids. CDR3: CASNLPGQAYEQYF. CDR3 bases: TGTGCCAGCAACCTACCGGGCCAAGCCTACGAGCAGTACTTC.

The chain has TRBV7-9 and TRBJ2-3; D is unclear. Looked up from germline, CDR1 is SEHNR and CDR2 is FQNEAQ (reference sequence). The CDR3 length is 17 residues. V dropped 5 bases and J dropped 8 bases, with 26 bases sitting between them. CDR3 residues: CASSPLPGTKADATQYF. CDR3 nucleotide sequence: TGTGCCAGCAGCCCCCTTCCGGGCACGAAGGCAGATGCTACGCAGTATTTT. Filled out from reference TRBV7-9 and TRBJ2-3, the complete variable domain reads DTGVSQNPRHKITKRGQNVTFRCDPISEHNRLYWYRQTLGQGPEFLTYFQNEAQLEKSRLLSDRFSAERPKGSFSTLEIQRTEQGDSAMYLCASSPLPGTKADATQYFGPGTRLTVL.

DNA for the CDR3: TGTGCCAGCGGAAGGCAAACCTACAATGAGCAGTTCTTC. It yields the protein CASGRQTYNEQFF. V and J are TRBV19 and TRBJ2-1; D call uncertain. V lost 9 bases and J lost 2, with 11 bases in between. The CDR3 runs to 13 residues. The germline V gene encodes CDR1 LNHDA and CDR2 SQIVND (reference sequence).

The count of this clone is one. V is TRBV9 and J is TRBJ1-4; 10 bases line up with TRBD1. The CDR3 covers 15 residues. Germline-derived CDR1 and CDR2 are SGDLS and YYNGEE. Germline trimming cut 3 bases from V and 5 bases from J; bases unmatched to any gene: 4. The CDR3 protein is CASSAGQGGNEKLFF. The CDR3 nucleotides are TGTGCCAGCAGCGCCGGACAGGGGGGGAATGAAAAACTGTTTTTT.

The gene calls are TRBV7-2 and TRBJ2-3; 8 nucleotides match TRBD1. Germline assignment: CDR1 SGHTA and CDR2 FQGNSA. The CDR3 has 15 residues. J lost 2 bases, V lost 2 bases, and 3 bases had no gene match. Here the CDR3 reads CASSLTGGHTDTQYF. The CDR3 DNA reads TGTGCCAGCAGCTTAACAGGGGGACACACAGATACGCAGTATTTT.

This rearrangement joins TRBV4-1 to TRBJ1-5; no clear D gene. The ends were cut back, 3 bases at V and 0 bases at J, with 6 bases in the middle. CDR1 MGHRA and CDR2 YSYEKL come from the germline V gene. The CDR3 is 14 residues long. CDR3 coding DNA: TGCGCCAGCAGCCAGGAGTATAGCAATCAGCCCCAGCATTTT. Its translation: CASSQEYSNQPQHF.

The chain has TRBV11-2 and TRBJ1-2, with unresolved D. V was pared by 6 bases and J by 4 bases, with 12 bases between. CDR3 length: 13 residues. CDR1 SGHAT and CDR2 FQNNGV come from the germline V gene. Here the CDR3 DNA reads TGTGCCAGCAGTGGGAGTTCGATCTATGGCTACACCTTC. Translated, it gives CASSGSSIYGYTF.

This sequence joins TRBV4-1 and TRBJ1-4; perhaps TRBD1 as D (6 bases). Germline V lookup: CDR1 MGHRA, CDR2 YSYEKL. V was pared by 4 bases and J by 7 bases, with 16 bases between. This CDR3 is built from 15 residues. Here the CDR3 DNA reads TGCGCCAGCAGCCGATATAACAGGGAAACTGAAAAACTGTTTTTT. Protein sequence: CASSRYNRETEKLFF.

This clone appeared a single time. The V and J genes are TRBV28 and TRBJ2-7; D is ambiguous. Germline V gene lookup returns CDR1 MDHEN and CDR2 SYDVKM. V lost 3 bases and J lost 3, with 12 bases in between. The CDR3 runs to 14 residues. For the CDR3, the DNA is TGTGCCAGCAGTTTTTCCGGCGGATACTACGAGCAGTACTTC. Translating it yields CASSFSGGYYEQYF.

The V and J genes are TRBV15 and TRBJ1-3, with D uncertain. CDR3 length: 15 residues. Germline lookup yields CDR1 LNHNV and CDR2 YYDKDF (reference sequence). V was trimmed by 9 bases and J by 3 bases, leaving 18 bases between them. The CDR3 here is CATSDPTQYGNTIYF. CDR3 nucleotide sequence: TGTGCCACGAGCGACCCCACGCAGTATGGAAACACCATATATTTT.

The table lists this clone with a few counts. CDR3 nucleotide sequence: TGTGCCAGCAGTACAGGGTTGGGAGGAAACACCATATATTTT. It codes for CASSTGLGGNTIYF. The rearrangement uses TRBV25-1 and TRBJ1-3, with a weak D call TRBD1 (6 bases). The germline V and J ends were trimmed by 5 bases and 4 bases, with 12 bases remaining between them. Germline V CDR1 and CDR2: MGHDK, SYGVNS. The CDR3 runs 14 residues.

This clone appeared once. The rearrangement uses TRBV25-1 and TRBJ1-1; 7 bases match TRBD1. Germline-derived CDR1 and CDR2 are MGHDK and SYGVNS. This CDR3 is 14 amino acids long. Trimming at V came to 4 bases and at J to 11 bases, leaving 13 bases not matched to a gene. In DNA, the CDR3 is TGTGCCAGCAGTGTGCTTACAGGGGCCGGGGAGGCTTTCTTT. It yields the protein CASSVLTGAGEAFF.

The CDR3 nucleotides are TGTGCCAGCACCCTTCAGGGGCAGCCTTACGAGCAGTACTTC. Translating gives CASTLQGQPYEQYF. The rearrangement uses TRBV6-5 and TRBJ2-7, with D possibly matching TRBD1 (6 bases). Looked up from germline, CDR1 is MNHEY and CDR2 is SVGAGI. V was cut by 7 bases and J by 4 bases, with 17 bases left in between. The CDR3 sequence is 14 residues long.

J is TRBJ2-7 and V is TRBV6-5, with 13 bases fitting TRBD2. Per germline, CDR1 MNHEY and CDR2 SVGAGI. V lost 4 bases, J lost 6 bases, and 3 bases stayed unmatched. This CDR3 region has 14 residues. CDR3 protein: CASSSGLAGVEQYF. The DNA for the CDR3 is TGTGCCAGCAGTTCAGGACTAGCGGGAGTCGAGCAGTACTTC.

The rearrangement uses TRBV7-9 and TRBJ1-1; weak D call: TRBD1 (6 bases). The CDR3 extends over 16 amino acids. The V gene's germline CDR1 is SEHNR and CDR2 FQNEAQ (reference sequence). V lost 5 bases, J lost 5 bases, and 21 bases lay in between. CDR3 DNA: TGTGCCAGCAGCCTAAAAGTCGACAGGTCCCAGACTGAAGCTTTCTTT. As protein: CASSLKVDRSQTEAFF.

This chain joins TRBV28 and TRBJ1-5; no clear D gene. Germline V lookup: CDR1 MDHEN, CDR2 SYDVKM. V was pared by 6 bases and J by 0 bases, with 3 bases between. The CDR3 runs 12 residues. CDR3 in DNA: TGTGCCAGCAGACGTAGCAATCAGCCCCAGCATTTT. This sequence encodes CASRRSNQPQHF.

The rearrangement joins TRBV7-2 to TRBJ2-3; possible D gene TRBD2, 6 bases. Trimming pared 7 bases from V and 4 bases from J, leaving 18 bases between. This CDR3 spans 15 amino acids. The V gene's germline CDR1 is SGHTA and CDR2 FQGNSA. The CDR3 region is CASNLRLEPSDTQYF. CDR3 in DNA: TGTGCCAGCAACCTCAGACTAGAACCCTCAGATACGCAGTATTTT. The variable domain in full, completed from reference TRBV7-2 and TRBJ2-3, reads GAGVSQSPSNKVTEKGKDVELRCDPISGHTALYWYRQSLGQGLEFLIYFQGNSAPDKSGLPSDRFSAERTGGSVSTLTIQRTQQEDSAVYLCASNLRLEPSDTQYFGPGTRLTVL.

The CDR3 region has the DNA TGTGCCAGCAGCTTAGAGAGAACCACTGAAGCTTTCTTT. Its protein product is CASSLERTTEAFF. The chain combines TRBV11-2 with TRBJ1-1; no firm D call. The CDR3 sequence is 13 residues long. Germline V gene sequence: CDR1 SGHAT, CDR2 FQNNGV. The V end was cut by 0 bases, the J end by 4 bases, with 6 bases between.

DNA for the CDR3: TGTGCCAGCAGTTCCGTACGCGCAGCTTTCTTT. Its protein is CASSSVRAAFF. J is TRBJ1-1 and V is TRBV12-3 or TRBV12-4; D remains ambiguous. V shed 4 bases and J shed 10 bases, with 10 bases lying between them. The CDR3 consists of 11 residues.

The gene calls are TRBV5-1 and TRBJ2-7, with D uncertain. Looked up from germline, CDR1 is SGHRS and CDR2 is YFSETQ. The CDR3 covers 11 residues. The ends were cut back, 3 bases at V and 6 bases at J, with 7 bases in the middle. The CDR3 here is CASSSQREQYF. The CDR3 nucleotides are TGCGCCAGCAGCTCCCAACGCGAGCAGTACTTC. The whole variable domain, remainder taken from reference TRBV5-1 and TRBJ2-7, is KAGVTQTPRYLIKTRGQQVTLSCSPISGHRSVSWYQQTPGQGLQFLFEYFSETQRNKGNFPGRFSGRQFSNSRSEMNVSTLELGDSALYLCASSSQREQYFGPGTRLTVT.

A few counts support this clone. The CDR3 spells CASSLGTVQETQYF. For the CDR3, the DNA is TGCGCCAGCAGCCTAGGGACAGTCCAAGAGACCCAGTACTTC. This chain uses TRBV5-1 with TRBJ2-5; 7 nucleotides align to TRBD1. Looked up from germline, CDR1 is SGHRS and CDR2 is YFSETQ. The CDR3 length is 14 residues. J lost 1 base, V lost 4 bases, and 4 bases had no gene match.

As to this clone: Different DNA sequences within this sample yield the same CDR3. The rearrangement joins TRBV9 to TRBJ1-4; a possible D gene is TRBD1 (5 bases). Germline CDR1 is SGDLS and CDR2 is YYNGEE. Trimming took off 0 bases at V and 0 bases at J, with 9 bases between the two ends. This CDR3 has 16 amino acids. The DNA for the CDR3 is TGTGCCAGCAGCGTAGGGGGCGCGGCAACTAATGAAAAACTGTTTTTT. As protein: CASSVGGAATNEKLFF.

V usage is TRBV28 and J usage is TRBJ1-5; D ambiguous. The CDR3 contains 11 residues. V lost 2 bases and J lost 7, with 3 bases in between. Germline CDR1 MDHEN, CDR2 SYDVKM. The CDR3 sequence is CASSLEQPQHF. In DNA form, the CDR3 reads TGTGCCAGCAGTTTAGAGCAGCCCCAGCATTTT.

The CDR3 coding sequence is TGTGCCTGGAGTGTACTGCCTGGCGCTGAAGCTTTCTTT. It yields the protein CAWSVLPGAEAFF. The J gene is TRBJ1-1, the V gene TRBV30; D ambiguous. Deletions cut 0 bases from V and 6 bases from J, with 11 bases between. CDR3 length: 13 amino acids. CDR1 and CDR2 (germline): GTSNPN, SVGIG (reference sequence).

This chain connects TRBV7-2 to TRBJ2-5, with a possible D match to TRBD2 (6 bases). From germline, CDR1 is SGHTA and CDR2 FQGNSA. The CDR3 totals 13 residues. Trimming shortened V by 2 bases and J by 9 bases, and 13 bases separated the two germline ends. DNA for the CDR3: TGTGCCAGCAGCTTATCAGAGGGCGGGGCCCAGTACTTC. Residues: CASSLSEGGAQYF.

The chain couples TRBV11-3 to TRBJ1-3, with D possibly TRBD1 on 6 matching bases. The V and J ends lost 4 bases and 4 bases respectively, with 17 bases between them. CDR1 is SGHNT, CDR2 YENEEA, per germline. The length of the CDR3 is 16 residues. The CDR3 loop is CASSSGEGVSGNTIYF. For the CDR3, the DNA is TGTGCCAGCAGCTCAGGAGAGGGGGTTTCGGGAAACACCATATATTTT.

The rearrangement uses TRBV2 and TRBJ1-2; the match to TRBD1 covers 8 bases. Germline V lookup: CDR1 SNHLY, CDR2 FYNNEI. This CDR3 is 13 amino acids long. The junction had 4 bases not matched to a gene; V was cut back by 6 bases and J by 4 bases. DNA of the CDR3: TGTGCCAGCAGGGCGGGACAGGTCTATGGCTACACCTTC. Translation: CASRAGQVYGYTF.

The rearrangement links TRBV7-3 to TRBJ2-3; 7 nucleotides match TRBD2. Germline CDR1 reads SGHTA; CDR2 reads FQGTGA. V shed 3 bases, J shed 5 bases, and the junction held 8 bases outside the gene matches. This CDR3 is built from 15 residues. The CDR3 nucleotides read TGTGCCAGCAGCTTTAGGATGGCTAGCGGAGATACGCAGTATTTT. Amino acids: CASSFRMASGDTQYF.

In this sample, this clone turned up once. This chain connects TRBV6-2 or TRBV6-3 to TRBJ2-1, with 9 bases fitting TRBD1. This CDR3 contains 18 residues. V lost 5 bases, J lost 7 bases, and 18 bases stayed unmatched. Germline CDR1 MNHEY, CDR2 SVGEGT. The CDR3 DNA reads TGTGCCAGCAGTCCCCGTCCCGGGACAGGGCCCGGGCATAATGAGCAGTTCTTC. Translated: CASSPRPGTGPGHNEQFF.

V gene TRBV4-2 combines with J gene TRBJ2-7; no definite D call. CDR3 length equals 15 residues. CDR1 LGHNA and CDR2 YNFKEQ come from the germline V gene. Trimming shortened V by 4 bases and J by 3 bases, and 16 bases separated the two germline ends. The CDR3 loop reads CASSLSLSQNYEQYF. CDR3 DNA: TGTGCCAGCAGCCTCTCGCTTTCGCAGAACTACGAGCAGTACTTC.